This record covers a single T cell receptor (beta chain). The sample is drawn from a study of control samples from healthy donors and cancer patients. The J segment lost 4 bases and the V segment lost 5 bases, leaving 8 bases of the junction unmatched. CDR3 length equals 15 residues. Germline V gene sequence: CDR1 SGHAT, CDR2 FQNNGV. Sequencing used immunoSEQ multiplex PCR; TCRdb keeps in-frame clones, though not all of them. This table holds 130,000 or so clones, approximately 90% found once. The material sequenced was blood. The V and J genes are TRBV11-2 and TRBJ2-1; 7 positions match TRBD2. This TCR came from a man aged 45-65 years in good health. CDR3 region: CASSRAERGYNEQFF. The CDR3 bases are TGTGCCAGCAGCCGCGCCGAGCGGGGATACAATGAGCAGTTCTTC.